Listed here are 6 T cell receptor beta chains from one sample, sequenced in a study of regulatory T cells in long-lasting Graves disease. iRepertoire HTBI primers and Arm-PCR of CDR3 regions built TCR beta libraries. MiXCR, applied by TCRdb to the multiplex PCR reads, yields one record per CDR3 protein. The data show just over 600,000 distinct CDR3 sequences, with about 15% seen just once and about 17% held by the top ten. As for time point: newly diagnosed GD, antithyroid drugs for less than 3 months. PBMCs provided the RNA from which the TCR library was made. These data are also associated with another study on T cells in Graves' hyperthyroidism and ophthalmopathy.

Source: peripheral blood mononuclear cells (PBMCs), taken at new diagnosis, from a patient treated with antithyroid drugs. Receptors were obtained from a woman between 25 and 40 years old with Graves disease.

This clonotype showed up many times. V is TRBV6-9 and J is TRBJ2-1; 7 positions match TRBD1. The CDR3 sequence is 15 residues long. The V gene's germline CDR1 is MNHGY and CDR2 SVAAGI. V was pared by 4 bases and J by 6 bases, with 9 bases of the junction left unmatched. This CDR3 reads CASSSLRTGRNEQFF. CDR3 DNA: TGTGCCAGCAGTTCGCTGCGGACAGGTCGCAATGAGCAGTTCTTC.

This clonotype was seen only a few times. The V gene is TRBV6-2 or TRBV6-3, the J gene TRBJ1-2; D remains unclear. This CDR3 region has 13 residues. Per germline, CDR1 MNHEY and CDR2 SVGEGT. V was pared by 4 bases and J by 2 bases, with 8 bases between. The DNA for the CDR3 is TGTGCCAGCAGTTCCAGAGAAAACTATGGCTACACCTTC. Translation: CASSSRENYGYTF.

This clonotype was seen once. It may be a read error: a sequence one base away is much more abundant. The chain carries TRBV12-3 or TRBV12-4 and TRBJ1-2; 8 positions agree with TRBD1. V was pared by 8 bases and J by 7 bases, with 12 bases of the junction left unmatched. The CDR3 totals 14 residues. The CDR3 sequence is CASGPSQGARGYTF. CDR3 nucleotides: TGTGCCAGCGGTCCCTCTCAGGGGGCGCGTGGCTACACCTTC.

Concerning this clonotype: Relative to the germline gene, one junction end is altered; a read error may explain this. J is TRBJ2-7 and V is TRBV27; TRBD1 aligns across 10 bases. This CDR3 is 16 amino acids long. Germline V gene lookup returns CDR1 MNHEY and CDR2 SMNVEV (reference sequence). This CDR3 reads CASSYSWGQGSYGQYF. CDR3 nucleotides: TGTGCCAGCAGTTACAGCTGGGGACAGGGGTCCTACGGGCAGTACTTC.

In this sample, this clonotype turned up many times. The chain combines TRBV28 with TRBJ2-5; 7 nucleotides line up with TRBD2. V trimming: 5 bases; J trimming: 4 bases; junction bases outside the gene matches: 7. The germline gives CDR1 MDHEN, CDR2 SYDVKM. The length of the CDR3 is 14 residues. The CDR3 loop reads CASSGWGGPETQYF. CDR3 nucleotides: TGTGCCAGCAGTGGATGGGGAGGGCCAGAGACCCAGTACTTC.

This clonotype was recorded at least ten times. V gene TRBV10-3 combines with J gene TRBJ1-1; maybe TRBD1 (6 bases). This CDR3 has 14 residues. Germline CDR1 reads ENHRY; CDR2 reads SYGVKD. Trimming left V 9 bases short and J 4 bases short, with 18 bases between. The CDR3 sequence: CAISGVGGSTEAFF. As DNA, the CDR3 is TGTGCCATTTCGGGCGTGGGGGGCAGCACTGAAGCTTTCTTT.